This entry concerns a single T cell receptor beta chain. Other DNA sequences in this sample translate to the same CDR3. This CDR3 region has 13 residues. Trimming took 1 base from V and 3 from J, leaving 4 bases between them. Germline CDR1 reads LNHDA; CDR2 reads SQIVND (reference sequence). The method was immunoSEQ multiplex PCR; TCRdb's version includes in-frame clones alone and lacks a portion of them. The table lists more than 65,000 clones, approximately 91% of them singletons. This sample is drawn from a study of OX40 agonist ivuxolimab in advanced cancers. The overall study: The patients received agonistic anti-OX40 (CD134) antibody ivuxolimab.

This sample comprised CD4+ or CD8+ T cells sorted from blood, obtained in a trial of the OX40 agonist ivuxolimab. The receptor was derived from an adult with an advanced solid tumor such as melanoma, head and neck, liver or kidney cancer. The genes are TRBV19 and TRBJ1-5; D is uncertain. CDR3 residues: CASSIVTNQPQHF. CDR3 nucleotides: TGTGCCAGTAGTATAGTCACCAATCAGCCCCAGCATTTT.